This TCR beta chain was recovered during a study of cytomegalovirus exposure and HLA in healthy donors. The primer mix had 60 Vbeta and 13 Jbeta primers. TCRdb's table, derived via immunoSEQ multiplex PCR, lists solely in-frame clones and lacks some. The sample shows about 140,000 clones, 80% of them seen only once. This clone showed up just once. The ends were cut back, 6 bases at V and 4 bases at J, with 6 bases in the middle. The CDR3 has 11 amino acids. Germline CDR1 and CDR2: MNHEY and SVGAGI. V usage is TRBV6-5 and J usage is TRBJ1-2; no definite D call. Source material: PBMCs. The clonotype comes from a man in his forties or fifties in good health and CMV-seronegative. The CDR3 here is CASRTGYGYTF. DNA for the CDR3: TGTGCCAGCAGGACGGGCTATGGCTACACCTTC.